These T cell receptor beta chains were read from a single sample in a study of OX40 agonist ivuxolimab in advanced cancers. Profiled with immunoSEQ multiplex PCR; TCRdb holds only in-frame clones, not every one. The sample includes about 59,000 clones, 87% of them seen just once. The source material was CD4+ or CD8+ T cells sorted from blood, sampled in a trial of the OX40 agonist ivuxolimab. These receptors were obtained from an adult with an advanced solid tumor such as melanoma, head and neck, liver or kidney cancer. CDR3s include the opening cysteine and the closing phenylalanine or tryptophan. D genes are given only for firm matches. The size of a clone is reported for some rows only, either as once, few or many, or as a class for expanded clones.

TRBD1	-	15	TRBV9	TRBJ2-7	CASSQDGTGQYEQYF	TGTGCCAGCAGCCAAGATGGGACAGGGCAGTACGAGCAGTACTTC
-	-	13	TRBV10-3	TRBJ1-1	CAIRLQGDTEAFF	TGTGCCATCAGGTTACAGGGAGATACTGAAGCTTTCTTT
-	once	11	TRBV29-1	TRBJ1-3	CSGLGGNTIYF	TGCAGCGGGCTGGGCGGAAACACCATATATTTT
TRBD2	-	18	TRBV11-2	TRBJ2-1	CASSLGASGGAVIFEQFF	TGTGCCAGCAGCTTAGGGGCTAGCGGGGGGGCGGTTATTTTTGAGCAGTTCTTC
-	-	15	TRBV30	TRBJ1-3	CAWSRGAVSGNTIYF	TGTGCCTGGAGTCGTGGGGCCGTCTCTGGAAACACCATATATTTT
-	-	14	TRBV7-2	TRBJ1-1	CASSFLQGFTEAFF	TGTGCCAGCAGCTTCCTCCAGGGGTTCACTGAAGCTTTCTTT
-	-	13	TRBV5-5	TRBJ2-7	CASSLAGVQEQYF	TGTGCCAGCAGCTTGGCAGGGGTTCAGGAGCAGTACTTC
-	once	15	TRBV7-9	TRBJ1-1	CASSPEWQRSAEAFF	TGTGCCAGCAGCCCAGAGTGGCAGCGGAGTGCTGAAGCTTTCTTT
TRBD1	-	15	TRBV5-6	TRBJ2-2	CASSFRQGNTGELFF	TGTGCCAGCAGCTTCCGACAGGGGAACACCGGGGAGCTGTTTTTT
-	once	14	TRBV5-4	TRBJ2-5	CASSWTGPGETQYF	TGTGCCAGCAGCTGGACGGGACCCGGAGAGACCCAGTACTTC
-	-	14	TRBV5-8	TRBJ2-7	CASSFGVNSYEQYF	TGTGCCAGCAGCTTTGGAGTTAACTCCTACGAGCAGTACTTC
TRBD1	-	15	TRBV10-3	TRBJ1-2	CAIRMGQGTNYGYTF	TGTGCCATCAGAATGGGACAGGGAACCAACTATGGCTACACCTTC
-	-	15	TRBV7-9	TRBJ1-4	CASSLNGGANEKLFF	TGTGCCAGCAGCTTAAATGGGGGCGCAAATGAAAAACTGTTTTTT
-	-	14	TRBV6-5	TRBJ2-3	CASRSRTHTDTQYF	TGTGCCAGCAGATCTCGGACTCACACAGATACGCAGTATTTT
TRBD1	-	16	TRBV7-3	TRBJ2-1	CASSLGRTGVSNEQFF	TGTGCCAGCAGCTTAGGGAGGACAGGGGTATCGAATGAGCAGTTCTTC